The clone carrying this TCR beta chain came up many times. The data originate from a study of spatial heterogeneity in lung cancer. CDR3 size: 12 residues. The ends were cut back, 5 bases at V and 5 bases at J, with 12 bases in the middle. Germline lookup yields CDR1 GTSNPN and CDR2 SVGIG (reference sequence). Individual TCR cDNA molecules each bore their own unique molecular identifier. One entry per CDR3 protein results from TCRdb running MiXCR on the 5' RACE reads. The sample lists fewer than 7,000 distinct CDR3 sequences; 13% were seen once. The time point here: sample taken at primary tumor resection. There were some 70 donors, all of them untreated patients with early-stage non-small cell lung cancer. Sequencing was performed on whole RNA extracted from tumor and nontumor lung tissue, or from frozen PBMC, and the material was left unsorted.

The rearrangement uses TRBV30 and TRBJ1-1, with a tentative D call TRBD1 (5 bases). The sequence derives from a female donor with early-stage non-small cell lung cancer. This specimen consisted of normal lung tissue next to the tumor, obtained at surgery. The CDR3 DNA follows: TGTGCCTGGGGTAACTGGGGGACTGAAGCTTTCTTT. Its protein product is CAWGNWGTEAFF.